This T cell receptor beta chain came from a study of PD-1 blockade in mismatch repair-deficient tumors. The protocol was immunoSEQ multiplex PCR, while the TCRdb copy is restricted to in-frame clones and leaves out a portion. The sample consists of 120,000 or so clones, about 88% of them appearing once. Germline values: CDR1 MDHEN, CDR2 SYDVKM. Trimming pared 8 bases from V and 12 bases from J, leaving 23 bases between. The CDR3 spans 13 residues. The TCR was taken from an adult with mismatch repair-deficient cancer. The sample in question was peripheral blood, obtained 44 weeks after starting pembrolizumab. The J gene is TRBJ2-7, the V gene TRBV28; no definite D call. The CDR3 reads CASLDILFRALYF. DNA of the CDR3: TGTGCCAGCCTAGACATCCTCTTCAGAGCATTGTACTTC.